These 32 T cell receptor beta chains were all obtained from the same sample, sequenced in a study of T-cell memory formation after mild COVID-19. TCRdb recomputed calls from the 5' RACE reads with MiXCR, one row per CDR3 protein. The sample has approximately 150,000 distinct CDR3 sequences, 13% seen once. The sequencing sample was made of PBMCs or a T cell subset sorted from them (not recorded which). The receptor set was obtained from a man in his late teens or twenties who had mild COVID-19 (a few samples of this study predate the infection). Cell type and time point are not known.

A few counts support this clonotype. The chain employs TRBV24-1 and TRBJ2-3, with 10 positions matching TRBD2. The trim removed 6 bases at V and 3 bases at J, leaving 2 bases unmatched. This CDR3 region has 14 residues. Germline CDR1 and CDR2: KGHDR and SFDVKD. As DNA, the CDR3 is TGTGCCACCAGTCTAGCGGGGGCTACAGATACGCAGTATTTT. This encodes CATSLAGATDTQYF.

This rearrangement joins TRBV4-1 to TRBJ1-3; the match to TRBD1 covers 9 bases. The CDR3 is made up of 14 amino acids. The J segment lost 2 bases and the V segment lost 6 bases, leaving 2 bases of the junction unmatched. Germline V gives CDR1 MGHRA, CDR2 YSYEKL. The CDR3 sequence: CASRRDRAGNTIYF. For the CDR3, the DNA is TGCGCCAGCAGACGGGACAGGGCTGGAAACACCATATATTTT.

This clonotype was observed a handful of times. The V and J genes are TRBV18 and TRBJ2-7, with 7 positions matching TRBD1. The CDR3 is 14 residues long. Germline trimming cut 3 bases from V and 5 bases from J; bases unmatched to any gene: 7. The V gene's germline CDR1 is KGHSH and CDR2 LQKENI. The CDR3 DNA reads TGTGCCAGCTCACCGACAGGGATCCCGAACGAGCAGTACTTC. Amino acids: CASSPTGIPNEQYF.

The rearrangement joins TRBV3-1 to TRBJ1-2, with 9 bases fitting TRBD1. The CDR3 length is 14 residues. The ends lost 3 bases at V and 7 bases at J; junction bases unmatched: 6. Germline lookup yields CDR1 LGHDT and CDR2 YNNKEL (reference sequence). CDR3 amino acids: CASSQGQGDGGYTF. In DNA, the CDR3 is TGTGCCAGCAGCCAGGGACAGGGAGACGGTGGCTACACCTTC.

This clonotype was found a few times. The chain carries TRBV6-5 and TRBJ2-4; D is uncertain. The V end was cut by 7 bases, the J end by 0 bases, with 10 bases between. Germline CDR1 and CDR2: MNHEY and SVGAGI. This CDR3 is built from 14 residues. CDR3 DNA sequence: TGTGCCAGCACTCATCCGGGAGCCAAAAACATTCAGTACTTC. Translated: CASTHPGAKNIQYF.

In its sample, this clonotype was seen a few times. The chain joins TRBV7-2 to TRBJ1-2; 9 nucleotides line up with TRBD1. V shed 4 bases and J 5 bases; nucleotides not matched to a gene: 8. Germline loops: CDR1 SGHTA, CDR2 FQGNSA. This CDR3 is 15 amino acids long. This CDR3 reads CASSSDRDRVYGYTF. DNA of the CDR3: TGTGCCAGCAGCTCAGACCGGGACAGGGTGTATGGCTACACCTTC.

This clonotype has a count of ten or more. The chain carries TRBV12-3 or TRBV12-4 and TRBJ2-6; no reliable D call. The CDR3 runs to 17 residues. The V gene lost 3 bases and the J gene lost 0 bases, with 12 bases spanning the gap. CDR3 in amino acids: CASSLALGYSGANVLTF. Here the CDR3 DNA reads TGTGCCAGCAGTTTGGCCCTGGGGTACTCTGGGGCCAACGTCCTGACTTTC.

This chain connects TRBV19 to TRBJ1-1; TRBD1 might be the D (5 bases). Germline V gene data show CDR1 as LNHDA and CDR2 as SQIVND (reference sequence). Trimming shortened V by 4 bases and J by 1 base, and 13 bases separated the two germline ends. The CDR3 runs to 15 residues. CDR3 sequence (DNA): TGTGCCAGTAGTAACTCCGGGACGGCGAACACTGAAGCTTTCTTT. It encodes CASSNSGTANTEAFF. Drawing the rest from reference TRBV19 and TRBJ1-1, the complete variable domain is DGGITQSPKYLFRKEGQNVTLSCEQNLNHDAMYWYRQDPGQGLRLIYYSQIVNDFQKGDIAEGYSVSREKKESFPLTVTSAQKNPTAFYLCASSNSGTANTEAFFGQGTRLTVV.

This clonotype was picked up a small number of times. In DNA form, the CDR3 reads TGTGCCATCGGTACCGGGACGGATAGCAATCAGCCCCAGCATTTT. Its protein is CAIGTGTDSNQPQHF. The chain links TRBV10-3 to TRBJ1-5; a weak D match, TRBD1 (5 bases). The CDR3 has 15 amino acids. CDR1 and CDR2 from the germline V gene are ENHRY and SYGVKD. The V gene lost 8 bases and the J gene lost 0 bases, with 14 bases spanning the gap.

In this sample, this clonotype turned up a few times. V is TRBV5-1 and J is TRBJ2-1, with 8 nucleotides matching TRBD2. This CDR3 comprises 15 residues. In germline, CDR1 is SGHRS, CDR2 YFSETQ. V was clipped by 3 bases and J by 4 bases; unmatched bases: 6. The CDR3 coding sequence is TGCGCCAGCAGCTCGGGGGGGTTCCCATACAATGAGCAGTTCTTC. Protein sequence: CASSSGGFPYNEQFF.

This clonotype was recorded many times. DNA of the CDR3: TGCAGCGCGATGGCGGGGTGGGCCATGAACACTGAAGCTTTCTTT. It codes for CSAMAGWAMNTEAFF. The chain recombines TRBV29-1 with TRBJ1-1; D gene uncertain. From germline, CDR1 is SQVTM and CDR2 ANQGSEA. With 7 bases removed from V and 0 bases from J, the gap between germline ends came to 18 bases. The CDR3 covers 15 residues.

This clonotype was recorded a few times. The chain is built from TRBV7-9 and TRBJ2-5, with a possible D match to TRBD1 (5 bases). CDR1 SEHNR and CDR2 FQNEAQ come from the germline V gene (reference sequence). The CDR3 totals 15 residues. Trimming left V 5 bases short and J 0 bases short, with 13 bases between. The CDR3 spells CASSARAGNQETQYF. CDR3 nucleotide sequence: TGTGCCAGCAGCGCAAGGGCAGGGAACCAAGAGACCCAGTACTTC. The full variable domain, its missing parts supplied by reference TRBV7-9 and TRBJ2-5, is DTGVSQNPRHKITKRGQNVTFRCDPISEHNRLYWYRQTLGQGPEFLTYFQNEAQLEKSRLLSDRFSAERPKGSFSTLEIQRTEQGDSAMYLCASSARAGNQETQYFGPGTRLLVL.

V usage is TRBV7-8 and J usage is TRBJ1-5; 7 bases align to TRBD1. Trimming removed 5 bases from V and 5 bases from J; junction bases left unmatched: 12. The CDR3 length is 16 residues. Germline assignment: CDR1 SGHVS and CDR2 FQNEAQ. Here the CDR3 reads CASSPRQGGFHQPQHF. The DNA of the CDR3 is TGTGCCAGCAGCCCCCGACAGGGCGGTTTTCATCAGCCCCAGCATTTT.

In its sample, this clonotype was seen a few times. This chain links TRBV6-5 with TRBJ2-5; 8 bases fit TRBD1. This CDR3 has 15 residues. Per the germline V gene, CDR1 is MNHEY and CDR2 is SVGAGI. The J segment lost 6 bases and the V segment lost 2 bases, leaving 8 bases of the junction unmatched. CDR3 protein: CASSYETGEGQTQYF. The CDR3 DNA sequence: TGTGCCAGCAGTTACGAGACAGGGGAAGGACAGACCCAGTACTTC.

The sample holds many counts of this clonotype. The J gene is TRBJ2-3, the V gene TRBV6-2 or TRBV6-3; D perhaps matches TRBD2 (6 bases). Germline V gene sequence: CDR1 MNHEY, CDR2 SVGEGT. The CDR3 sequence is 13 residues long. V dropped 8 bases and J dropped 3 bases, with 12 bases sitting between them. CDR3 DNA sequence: TGTGCCAGCGTCGCAGGAGGGACAGATACGCAGTATTTT. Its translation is CASVAGGTDTQYF.

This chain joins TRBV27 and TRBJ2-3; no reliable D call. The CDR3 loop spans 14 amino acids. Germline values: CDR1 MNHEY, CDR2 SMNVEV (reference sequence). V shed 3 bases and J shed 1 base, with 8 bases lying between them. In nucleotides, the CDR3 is TGTGCCAGCAGTTTTGGGGTTGGCACAGATACGCAGTATTTT. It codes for CASSFGVGTDTQYF.

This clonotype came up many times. CDR3 amino acids: CASSRDGPEDTQYF. CDR3 coding DNA: TGTGCCAGCAGCCGGGACGGCCCGGAGGATACGCAGTATTTT. This rearrangement joins TRBV7-2 to TRBJ2-3; TRBD1 or TRBD2 may be the D gene (5 bases each). CDR3 size: 14 residues. The germline CDR1 and CDR2 sequences are SGHTA and FQGNSA. Trimming stripped 5 bases from V and 6 bases from J, with 15 bases between.

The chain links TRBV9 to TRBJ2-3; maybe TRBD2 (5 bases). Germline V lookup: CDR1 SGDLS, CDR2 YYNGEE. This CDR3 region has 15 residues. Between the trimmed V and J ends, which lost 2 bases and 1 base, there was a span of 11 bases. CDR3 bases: TGTGCCAGCAGCGTTGAAGGACTTCGCACAGATACGCAGTATTTT. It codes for CASSVEGLRTDTQYF.

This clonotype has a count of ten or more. The CDR3 DNA follows: TGTGCCAGCAGTTTAAACGGGGCCCAAGATACGCAGTATTTT. This sequence encodes CASSLNGAQDTQYF. V usage is TRBV6-5 and J usage is TRBJ2-3, with D perhaps being TRBD1 or TRBD2 (5 bases each). The V gene's germline CDR1 is MNHEY and CDR2 SVGAGI. Trimming shortened V by 4 bases and J by 5 bases, and 13 bases separated the two germline ends. The CDR3 is made up of 14 amino acids.

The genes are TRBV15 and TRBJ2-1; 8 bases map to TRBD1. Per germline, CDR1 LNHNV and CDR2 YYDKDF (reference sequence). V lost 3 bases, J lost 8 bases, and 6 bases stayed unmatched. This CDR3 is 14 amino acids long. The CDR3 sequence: CATSRPGGTDEQFF. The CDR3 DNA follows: TGTGCCACCAGCAGGCCAGGGGGCACGGATGAGCAGTTCTTC. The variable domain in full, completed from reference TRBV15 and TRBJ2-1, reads DAMVIQNPRYQVTQFGKPVTLSCSQTLNHNVMYWYQQKSSQAPKLLFHYYDKDFNNEADTPDNFQSRRPNTSFCFLDIRSPGLGDTAMYLCATSRPGGTDEQFFGPGTRLTVL.

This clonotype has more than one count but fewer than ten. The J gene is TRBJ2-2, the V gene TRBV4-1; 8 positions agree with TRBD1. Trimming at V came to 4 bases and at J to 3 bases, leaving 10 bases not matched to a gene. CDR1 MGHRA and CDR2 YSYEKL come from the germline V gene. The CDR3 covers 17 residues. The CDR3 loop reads CASSRGTGEVDTGELFF. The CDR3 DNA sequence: TGCGCCAGCAGCCGCGGGACAGGTGAGGTTGACACCGGGGAGCTGTTTTTT.

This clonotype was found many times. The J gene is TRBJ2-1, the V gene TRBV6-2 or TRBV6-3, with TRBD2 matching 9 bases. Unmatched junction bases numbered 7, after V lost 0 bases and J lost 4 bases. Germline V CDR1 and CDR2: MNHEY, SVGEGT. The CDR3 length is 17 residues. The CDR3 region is CASSYSAPSGVYNEQFF. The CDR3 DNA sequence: TGTGCCAGCAGTTACTCGGCCCCTAGCGGGGTATACAATGAGCAGTTCTTC.

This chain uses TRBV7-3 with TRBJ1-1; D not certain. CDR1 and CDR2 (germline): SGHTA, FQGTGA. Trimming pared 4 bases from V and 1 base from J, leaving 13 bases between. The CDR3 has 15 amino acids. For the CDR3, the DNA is TGTGCCAGCAGCTCCTTAGGTGTGCCGAACACTGAAGCTTTCTTT. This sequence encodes CASSSLGVPNTEAFF.

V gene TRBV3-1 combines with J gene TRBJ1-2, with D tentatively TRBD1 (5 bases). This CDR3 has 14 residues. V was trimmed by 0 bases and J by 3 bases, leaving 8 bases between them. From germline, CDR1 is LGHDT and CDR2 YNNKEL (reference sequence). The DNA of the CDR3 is TGTGCCAGCAGCCAAGATCTGGGGGACTATGGCTACACCTTC. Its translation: CASSQDLGDYGYTF.

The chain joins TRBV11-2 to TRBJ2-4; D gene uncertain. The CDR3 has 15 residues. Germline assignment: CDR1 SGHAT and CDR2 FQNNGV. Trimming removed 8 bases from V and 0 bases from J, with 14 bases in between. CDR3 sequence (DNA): TGTGCCAGCCGCTCCCTCTCCGGAGCCAAAAACATTCAGTACTTC. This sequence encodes CASRSLSGAKNIQYF.

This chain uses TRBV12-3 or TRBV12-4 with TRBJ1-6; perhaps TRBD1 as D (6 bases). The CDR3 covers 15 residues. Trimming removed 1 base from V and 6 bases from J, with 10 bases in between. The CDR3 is CASSLEGGGNSPLHF. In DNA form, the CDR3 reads TGTGCCAGCAGTTTAGAGGGGGGTGGTAATTCACCCCTCCACTTT.

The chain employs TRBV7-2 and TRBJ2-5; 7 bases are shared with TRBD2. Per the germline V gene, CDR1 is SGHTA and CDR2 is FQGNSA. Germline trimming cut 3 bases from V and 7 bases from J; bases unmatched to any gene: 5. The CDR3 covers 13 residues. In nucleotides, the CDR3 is TGTGCCAGCAGCTTCGGGACGGGGGGGACCCAGTACTTC. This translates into CASSFGTGGTQYF. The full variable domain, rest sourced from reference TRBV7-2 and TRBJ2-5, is GAGVSQSPSNKVTEKGKDVELRCDPISGHTALYWYRQSLGQGLEFLIYFQGNSAPDKSGLPSDRFSAERTGGSVSTLTIQRTQQEDSAVYLCASSFGTGGTQYFGPGTRLLVL.

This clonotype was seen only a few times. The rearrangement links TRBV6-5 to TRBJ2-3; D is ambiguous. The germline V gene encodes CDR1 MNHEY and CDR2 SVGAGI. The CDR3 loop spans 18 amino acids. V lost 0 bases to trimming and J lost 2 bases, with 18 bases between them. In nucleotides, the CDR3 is TGTGCCAGCAGTTACTCATCAGCCCCGGGCAGTTACACAGATACGCAGTATTTT. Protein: CASSYSSAPGSYTDTQYF.

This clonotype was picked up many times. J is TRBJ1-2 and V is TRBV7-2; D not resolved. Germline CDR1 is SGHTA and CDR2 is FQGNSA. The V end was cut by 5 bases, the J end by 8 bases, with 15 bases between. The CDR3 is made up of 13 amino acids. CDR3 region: CASSPRGQLGYTF. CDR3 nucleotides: TGTGCCAGCAGCCCCCGAGGGCAGCTCGGCTACACCTTC. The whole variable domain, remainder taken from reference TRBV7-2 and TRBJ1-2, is GAGVSQSPSNKVTEKGKDVELRCDPISGHTALYWYRQSLGQGLEFLIYFQGNSAPDKSGLPSDRFSAERTGGSVSTLTIQRTQQEDSAVYLCASSPRGQLGYTFGSGTRLTVV.

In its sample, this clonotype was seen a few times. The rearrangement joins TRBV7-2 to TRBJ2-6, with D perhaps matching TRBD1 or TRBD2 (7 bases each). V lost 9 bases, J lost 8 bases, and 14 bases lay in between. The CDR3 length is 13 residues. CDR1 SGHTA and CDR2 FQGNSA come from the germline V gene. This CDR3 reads CASNRGGTNVLTF. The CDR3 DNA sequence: TGTGCCAGTAACAGGGGAGGGACCAACGTCCTGACTTTC.

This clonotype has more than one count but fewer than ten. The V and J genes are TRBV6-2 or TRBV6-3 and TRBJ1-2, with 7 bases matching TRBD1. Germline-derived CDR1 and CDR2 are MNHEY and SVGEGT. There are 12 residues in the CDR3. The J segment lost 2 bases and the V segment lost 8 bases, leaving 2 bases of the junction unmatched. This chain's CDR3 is CASQQGNYGYTF. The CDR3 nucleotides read TGTGCCAGCCAACAGGGGAACTATGGCTACACCTTC.

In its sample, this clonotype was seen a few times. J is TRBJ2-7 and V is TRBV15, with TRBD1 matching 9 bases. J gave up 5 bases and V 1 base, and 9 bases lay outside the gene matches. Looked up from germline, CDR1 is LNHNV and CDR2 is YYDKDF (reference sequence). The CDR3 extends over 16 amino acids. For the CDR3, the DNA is TGTGCCACCAGCAGAGCCGGGACAGGGAGGATCCACGAGCAGTACTTC. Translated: CATSRAGTGRIHEQYF.